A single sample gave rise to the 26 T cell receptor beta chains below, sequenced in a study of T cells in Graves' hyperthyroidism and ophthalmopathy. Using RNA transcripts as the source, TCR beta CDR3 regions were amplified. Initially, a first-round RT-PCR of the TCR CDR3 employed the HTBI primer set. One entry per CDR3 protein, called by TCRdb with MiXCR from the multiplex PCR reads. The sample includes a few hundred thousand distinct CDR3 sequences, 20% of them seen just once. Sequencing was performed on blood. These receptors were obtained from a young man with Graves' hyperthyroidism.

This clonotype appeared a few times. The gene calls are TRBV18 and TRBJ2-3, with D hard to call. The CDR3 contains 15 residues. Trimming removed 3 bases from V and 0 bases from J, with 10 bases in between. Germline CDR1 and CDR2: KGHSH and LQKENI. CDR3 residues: CASSPNRRSTDTQYF. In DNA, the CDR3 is TGTGCCAGCTCACCTAATAGGCGTAGCACAGATACGCAGTATTTT.

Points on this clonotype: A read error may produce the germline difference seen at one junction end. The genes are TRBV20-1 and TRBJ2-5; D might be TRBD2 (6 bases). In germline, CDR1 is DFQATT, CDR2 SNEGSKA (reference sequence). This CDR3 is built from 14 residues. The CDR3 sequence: CSATRLSGEEIQYF. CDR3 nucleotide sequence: TGCAGTGCTACTAGGTTGTCGGGGGAAGAGATCCAGTACTTC.

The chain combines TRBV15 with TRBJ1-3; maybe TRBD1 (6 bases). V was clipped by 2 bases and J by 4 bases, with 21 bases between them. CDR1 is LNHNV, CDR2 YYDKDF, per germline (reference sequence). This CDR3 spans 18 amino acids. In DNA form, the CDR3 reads TGTGCCACCAGCAGATCCCGGGTCGAGGGGGTCGTCGGAAACACCATATATTTT. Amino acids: CATSRSRVEGVVGNTIYF.

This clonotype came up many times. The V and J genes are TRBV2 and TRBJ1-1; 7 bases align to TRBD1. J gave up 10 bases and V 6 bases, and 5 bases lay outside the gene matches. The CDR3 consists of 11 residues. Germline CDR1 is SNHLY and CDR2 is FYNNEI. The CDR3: CASSGQEGAFF. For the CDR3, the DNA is TGTGCCAGCAGCGGACAGGAGGGAGCTTTCTTT.

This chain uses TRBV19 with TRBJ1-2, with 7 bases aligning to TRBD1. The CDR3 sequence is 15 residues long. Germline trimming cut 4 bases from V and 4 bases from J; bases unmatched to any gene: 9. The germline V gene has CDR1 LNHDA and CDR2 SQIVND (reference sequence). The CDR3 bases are TGTGCCAGTAGTACAGCGGACAGGAGAGGCTATGGCTACACCTTC. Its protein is CASSTADRRGYGYTF.

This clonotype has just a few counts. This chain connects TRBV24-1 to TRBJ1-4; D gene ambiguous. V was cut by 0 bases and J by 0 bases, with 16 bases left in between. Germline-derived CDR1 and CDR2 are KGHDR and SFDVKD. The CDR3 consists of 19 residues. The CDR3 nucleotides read TGTGCCACCAGTGATTTGCCCTTCGGCAAGGGAGCAACTAATGAAAAACTGTTTTTT. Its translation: CATSDLPFGKGATNEKLFF.

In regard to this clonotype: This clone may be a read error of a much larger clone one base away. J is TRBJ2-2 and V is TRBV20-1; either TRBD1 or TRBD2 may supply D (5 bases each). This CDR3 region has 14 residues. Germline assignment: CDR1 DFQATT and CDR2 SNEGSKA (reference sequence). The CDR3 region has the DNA TGCAGTGCTAGGTCGGAAAGGGGTGACGGGAAGCTGTTTTTT. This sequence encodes CSARSERGDGKLFF.

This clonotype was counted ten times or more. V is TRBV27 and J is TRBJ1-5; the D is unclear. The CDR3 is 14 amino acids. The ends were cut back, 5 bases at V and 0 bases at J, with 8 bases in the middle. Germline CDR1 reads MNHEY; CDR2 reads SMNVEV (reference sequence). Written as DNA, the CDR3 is TGTGCCAGCAGTCCCTACAATAGCAATCAGCCCCAGCATTTT. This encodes CASSPYNSNQPQHF.

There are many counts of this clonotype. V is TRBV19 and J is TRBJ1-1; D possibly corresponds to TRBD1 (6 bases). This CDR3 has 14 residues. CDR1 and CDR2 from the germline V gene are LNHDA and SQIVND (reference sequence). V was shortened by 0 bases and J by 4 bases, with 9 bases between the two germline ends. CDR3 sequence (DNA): TGTGCCAGTAGTATAGATCAAGGGGGCACTGAAGCTTTCTTT. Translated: CASSIDQGGTEAFF.

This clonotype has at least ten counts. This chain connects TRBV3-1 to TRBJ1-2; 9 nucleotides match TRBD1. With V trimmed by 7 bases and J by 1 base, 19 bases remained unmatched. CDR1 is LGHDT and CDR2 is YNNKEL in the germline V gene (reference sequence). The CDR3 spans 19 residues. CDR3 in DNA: TGTGCCAGCACCACTGGGCAGGTCACCGGGACAGGGCGTAACTATGGCTACACCTTC. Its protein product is CASTTGQVTGTGRNYGYTF. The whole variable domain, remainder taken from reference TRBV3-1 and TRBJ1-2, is DTAVSQTPKYLVTQMGNDKSIKCEQNLGHDTMYWYKQDSKKFLKIMFSYNNKELIINETVPNRFSPKSPDKAHLNLHINSLELGDSAVYFCASTTGQVTGTGRNYGYTFGSGTRLTVV.

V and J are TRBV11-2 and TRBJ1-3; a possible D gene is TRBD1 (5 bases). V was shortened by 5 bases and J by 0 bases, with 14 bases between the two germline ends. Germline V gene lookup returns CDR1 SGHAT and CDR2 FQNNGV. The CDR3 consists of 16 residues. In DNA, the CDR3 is TGTGCCAGCAGCAGAGGGGTCGGGCTCTCTGGAAACACCATATATTTT. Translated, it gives CASSRGVGLSGNTIYF.

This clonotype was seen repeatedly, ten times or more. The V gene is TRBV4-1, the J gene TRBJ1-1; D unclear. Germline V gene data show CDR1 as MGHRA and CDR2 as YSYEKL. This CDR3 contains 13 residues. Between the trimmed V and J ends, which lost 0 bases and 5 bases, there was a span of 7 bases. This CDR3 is CASSQELRTEAFF. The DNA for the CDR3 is TGCGCCAGCAGCCAAGAACTGCGAACTGAAGCTTTCTTT.

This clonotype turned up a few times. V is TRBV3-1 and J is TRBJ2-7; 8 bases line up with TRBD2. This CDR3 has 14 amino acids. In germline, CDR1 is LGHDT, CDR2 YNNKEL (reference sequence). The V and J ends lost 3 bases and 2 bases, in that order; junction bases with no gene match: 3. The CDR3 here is CASSHGAGAYEQYF. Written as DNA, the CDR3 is TGTGCCAGCAGCCACGGAGCGGGGGCCTACGAGCAGTACTTC.

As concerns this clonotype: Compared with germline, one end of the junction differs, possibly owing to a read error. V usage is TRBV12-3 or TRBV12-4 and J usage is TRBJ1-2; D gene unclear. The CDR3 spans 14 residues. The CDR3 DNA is TGTGCCAGCCATATATTAGAGGCTAACTATGGTTACACCTTC. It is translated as CASHILEANYGYTF.

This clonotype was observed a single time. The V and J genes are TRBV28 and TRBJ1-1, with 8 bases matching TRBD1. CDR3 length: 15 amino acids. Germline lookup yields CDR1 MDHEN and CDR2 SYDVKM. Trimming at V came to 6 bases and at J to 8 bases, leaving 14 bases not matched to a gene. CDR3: CASSLPDRDVEEAFF. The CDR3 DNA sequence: TGTGCCAGCAGCTTACCGGACAGGGACGTGGAGGAAGCTTTCTTT.

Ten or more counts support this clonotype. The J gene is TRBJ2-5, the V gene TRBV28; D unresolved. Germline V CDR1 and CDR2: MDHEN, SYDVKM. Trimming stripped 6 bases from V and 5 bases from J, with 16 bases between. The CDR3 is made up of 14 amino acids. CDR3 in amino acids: CASSSPEQWETQYF. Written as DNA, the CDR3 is TGTGCCAGCAGCTCTCCTGAACAGTGGGAGACCCAGTACTTC.

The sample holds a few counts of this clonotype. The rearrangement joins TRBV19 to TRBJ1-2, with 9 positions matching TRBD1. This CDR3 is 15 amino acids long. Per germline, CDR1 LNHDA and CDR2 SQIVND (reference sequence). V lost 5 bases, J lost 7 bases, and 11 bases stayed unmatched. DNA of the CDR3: TGTGCCAGTAGTTCACCGACGGACAGGGGTTCTGGCTACACCTTC. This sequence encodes CASSSPTDRGSGYTF.

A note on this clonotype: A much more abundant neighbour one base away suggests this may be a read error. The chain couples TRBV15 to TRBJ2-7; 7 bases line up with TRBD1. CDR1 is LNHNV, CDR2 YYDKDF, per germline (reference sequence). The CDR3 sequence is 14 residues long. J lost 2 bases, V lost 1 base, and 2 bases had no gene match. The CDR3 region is CATSRGQGAYEQYF. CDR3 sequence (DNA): TGTGCCACCAGCAGAGGGCAGGGGGCCTACGAGCAGTACTTC.

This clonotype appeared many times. This CDR3 reads CASSPVYGYTF. The CDR3 DNA reads as TGTGCCAGCAGCCCAGTCTATGGCTACACCTTC. This rearrangement joins TRBV12-3 or TRBV12-4 to TRBJ1-2; the D is unclear. The CDR3 has 11 residues. Between the trimmed V and J ends, which lost 6 bases and 4 bases, there was a span of 6 bases.

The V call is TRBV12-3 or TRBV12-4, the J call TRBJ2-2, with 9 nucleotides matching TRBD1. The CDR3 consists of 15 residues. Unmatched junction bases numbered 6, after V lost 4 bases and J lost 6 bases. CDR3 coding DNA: TGTGCCAGCAGTTACCGACAGGGGGGGTCCGGGGAGCTGTTTTTT. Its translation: CASSYRQGGSGELFF.

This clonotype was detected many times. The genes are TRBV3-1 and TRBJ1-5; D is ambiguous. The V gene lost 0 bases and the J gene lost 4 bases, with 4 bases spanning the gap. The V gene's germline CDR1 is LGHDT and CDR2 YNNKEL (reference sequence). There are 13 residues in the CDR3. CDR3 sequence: CASSQDLNQPQHF. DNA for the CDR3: TGTGCCAGCAGCCAAGATCTGAATCAGCCCCAGCATTTT. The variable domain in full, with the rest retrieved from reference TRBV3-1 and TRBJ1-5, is DTAVSQTPKYLVTQMGNDKSIKCEQNLGHDTMYWYKQDSKKFLKIMFSYNNKELIINETVPNRFSPKSPDKAHLNLHINSLELGDSAVYFCASSQDLNQPQHFGDGTRLSIL.

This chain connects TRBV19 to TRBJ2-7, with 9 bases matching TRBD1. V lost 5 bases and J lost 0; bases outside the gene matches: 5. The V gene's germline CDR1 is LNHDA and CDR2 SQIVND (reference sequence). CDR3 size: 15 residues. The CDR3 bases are TGTGCCAGTAGTCGTGGGACAGGGAGCTCCTACGAGCAGTACTTC. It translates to CASSRGTGSSYEQYF.

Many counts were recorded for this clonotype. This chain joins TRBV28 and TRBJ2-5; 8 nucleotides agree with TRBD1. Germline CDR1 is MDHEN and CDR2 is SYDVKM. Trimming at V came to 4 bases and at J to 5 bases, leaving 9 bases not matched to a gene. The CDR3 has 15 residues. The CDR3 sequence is CASSSDRELRETQYF. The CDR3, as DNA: TGTGCCAGCAGTTCGGACAGGGAGCTTCGCGAGACCCAGTACTTC. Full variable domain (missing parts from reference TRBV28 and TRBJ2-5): DVKVTQSSRYLVKRTGEKVFLECVQDMDHENMFWYRQDPGLGLRLIYFSYDVKMKEKGDIPEGYSVSREKKERFSLILESASTNQTSMYLCASSSDRELRETQYFGPGTRLLVL.

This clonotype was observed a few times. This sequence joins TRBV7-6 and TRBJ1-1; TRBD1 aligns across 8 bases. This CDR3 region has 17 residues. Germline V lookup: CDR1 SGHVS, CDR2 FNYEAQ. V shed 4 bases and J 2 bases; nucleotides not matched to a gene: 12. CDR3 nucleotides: TGTGCCAGCAGCTCTGTCCCGGGACAGGCTGGTAACACTGAAGCTTTCTTT. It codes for CASSSVPGQAGNTEAFF.

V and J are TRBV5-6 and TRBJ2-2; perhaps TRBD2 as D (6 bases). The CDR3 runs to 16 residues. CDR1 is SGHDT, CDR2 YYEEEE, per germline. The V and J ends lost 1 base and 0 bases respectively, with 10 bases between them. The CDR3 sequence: CASSLSEGPNTGELFF. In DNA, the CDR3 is TGTGCCAGCAGCTTGTCGGAGGGTCCGAACACCGGGGAGCTGTTTTTT.

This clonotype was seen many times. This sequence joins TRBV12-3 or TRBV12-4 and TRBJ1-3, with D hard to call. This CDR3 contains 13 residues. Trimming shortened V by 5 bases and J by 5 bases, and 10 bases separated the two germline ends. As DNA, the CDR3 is TGTGCCAGCAGTCCGGGCCAAAGAAACACCATATATTTT. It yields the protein CASSPGQRNTIYF.